The sequence of this T cell receptor beta chain was determined in a study of cytomegalovirus exposure and HLA in healthy donors. Overall study findings and caveats: When the data were analyzed later, several of the most significant clusters appeared to be linked to common viral pathogens. Later analysis identified a missense DCLRE1C variant that was linked to TCR beta V- and J-gene trimming. The classifier reportedly diagnosed cytomegalovirus status with high sensitivity and specificity.

The ends were cut back, 1 base at V and 5 bases at J, with 21 bases in the middle. The CDR3 is 18 residues long. The germline gives CDR1 SGHVS, CDR2 FQNEAQ. The donors, nominally healthy at sampling, likely had unrecorded immune exposures. Comment on this clone: Its antigen is undetermined.

A multiplex PCR was run with 60 Vbeta primers and 13 Jbeta primers. This table comes from immunoSEQ multiplex PCR, and its TCRdb copy is limited to in-frame clones, with some not included. The sample carries about 120,000 clones, 55% to 65% recorded once. The sample comprised PBMCs. The clonotype was recovered from a man aged 35 to 55 in good health and CMV-seropositive. The J gene is TRBJ1-5, the V gene TRBV7-8; D may be TRBD1 (5 bases). CDR3 amino acids: CASSLEGRAGADHQPQHF. CDR3 sequence (DNA): TGTGCCAGCAGCTTAGAGGGCCGGGCTGGGGCGGATCATCAGCCCCAGCATTTT.